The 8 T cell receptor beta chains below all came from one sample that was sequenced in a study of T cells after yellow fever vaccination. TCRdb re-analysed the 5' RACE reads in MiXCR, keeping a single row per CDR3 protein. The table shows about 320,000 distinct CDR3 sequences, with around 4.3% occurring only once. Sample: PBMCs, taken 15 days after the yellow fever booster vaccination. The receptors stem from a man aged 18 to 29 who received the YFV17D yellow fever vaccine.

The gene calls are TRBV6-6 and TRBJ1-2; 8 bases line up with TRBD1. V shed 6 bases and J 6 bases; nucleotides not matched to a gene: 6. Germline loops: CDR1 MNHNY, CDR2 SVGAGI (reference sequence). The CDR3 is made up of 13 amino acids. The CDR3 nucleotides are TGTGCCAGCAGCCAGACAGGGGCGAATGGCTACACCTTC. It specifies CASSQTGANGYTF.

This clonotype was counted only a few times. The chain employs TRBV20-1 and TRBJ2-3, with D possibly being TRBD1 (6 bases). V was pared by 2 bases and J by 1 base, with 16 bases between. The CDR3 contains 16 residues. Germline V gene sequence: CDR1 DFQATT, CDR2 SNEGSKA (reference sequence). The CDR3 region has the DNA TGCAGTGCTAGAAGGGACACCCGGCGGGGCACAGATACGCAGTATTTT. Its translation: CSARRDTRRGTDTQYF.

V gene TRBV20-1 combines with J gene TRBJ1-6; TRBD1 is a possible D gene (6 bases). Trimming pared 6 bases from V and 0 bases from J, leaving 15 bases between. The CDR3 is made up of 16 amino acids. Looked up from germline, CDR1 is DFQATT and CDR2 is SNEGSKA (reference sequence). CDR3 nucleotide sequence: TGCAGTGCCAGGAGGGGGGCGAGCTCCTATAATTCACCCCTCCACTTT. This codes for CSARRGASSYNSPLHF.

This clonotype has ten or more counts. The CDR3 region has the DNA TGCAGTGCTAGACCCCGGGGCGGACTAGCGGGGGCGGGGGAGCTGTTTTTT. Amino acids: CSARPRGGLAGAGELFF. The chain links TRBV20-1 to TRBJ2-2; TRBD2 aligns across 13 bases. The CDR3 length is 17 residues. Trimming removed 2 bases from V and 8 bases from J; junction bases left unmatched: 11. Germline V gives CDR1 DFQATT, CDR2 SNEGSKA (reference sequence).

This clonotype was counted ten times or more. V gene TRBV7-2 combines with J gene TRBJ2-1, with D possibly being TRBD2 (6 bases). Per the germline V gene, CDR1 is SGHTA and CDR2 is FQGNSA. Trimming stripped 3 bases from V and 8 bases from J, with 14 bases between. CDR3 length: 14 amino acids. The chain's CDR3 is CASSLTSYSDEQFF. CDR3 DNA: TGTGCCAGCAGCTTGACTAGTTACAGCGATGAGCAGTTCTTC.

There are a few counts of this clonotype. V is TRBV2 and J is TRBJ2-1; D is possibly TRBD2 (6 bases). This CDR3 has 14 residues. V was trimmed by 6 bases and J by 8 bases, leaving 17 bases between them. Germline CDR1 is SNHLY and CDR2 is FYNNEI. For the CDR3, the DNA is TGTGCCAGCAGGGACGGAGGGTTTTCTTATGAGCAGTTCTTC. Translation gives CASRDGGFSYEQFF. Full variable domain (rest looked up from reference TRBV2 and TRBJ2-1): EPEVTQTPSHQVTQMGQEVILRCVPISNHLYFYWYRQILGQKVEFLVSFYNNEISEKSEIFDDQFSVERPDGSNFTLKIRSTKLEDSAMYFCASRDGGFSYEQFFGPGTRLTVL.

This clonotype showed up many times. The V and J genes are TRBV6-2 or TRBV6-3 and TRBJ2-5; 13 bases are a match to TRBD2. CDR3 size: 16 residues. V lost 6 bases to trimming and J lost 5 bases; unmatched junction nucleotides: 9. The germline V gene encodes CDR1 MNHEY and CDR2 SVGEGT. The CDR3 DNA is TGTGCCAGCAGCACCAGACTAGCGGGGGGTGTCGAGACCCAGTACTTC. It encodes CASSTRLAGGVETQYF.

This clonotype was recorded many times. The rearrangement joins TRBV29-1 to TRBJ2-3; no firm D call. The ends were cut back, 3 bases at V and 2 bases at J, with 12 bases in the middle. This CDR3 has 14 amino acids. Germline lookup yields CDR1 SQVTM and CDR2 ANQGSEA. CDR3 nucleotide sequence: TGCAGCGTTGAGGAGTTTTCCTACACAGATACGCAGTATTTT. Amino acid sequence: CSVEEFSYTDTQYF.